Following are 22 T cell receptor beta chains from one sample sequenced in a study of T-cell memory formation after mild COVID-19. TCRdb re-called the 5' RACE reads through MiXCR, storing one row per CDR3 protein. The sample lists around 470,000 distinct CDR3 sequences, 20% seen once, with approximately 8.1% in the top ten. The material sequenced was PBMCs or a T cell subset sorted from them (not recorded which). The receptors here all came from an adult woman who had mild COVID-19 (a few samples of this study predate the infection). Cell type and time point are not known.

The chain joins TRBV12-3 or TRBV12-4 to TRBJ2-2; D is undetermined. The germline V and J ends were trimmed by 4 bases and 9 bases, with 12 bases remaining between them. CDR3 size: 13 residues. The CDR3 DNA reads as TGTGCCAGCAGTTCCATCGGTCTTCGGGAGCTGTTTTTT. Translation: CASSSIGLRELFF.

The chain links TRBV24-1 to TRBJ2-3; TRBD1 matches 12 bases. CDR1 KGHDR and CDR2 SFDVKD come from the germline V gene. V was pared by 4 bases and J by 3 bases, with 10 bases of the junction left unmatched. CDR3 size: 18 residues. The CDR3 region is CATSDSGTGGRRTDTQYF. In DNA form, the CDR3 reads TGTGCCACCAGTGACTCCGGGACAGGGGGCAGGAGGACAGATACGCAGTATTTT.

This clonotype was picked up a small number of times. This chain uses TRBV15 with TRBJ1-5; no definite D call. The germline gives CDR1 LNHNV, CDR2 YYDKDF (reference sequence). This CDR3 has 17 amino acids. The V and J ends lost 5 bases and 0 bases respectively, with 17 bases between them. The CDR3: CATSPGYSEVSNQPQHF. In DNA form, the CDR3 reads TGTGCCACCAGCCCAGGTTACAGTGAAGTTAGCAATCAGCCCCAGCATTTT. Together with reference TRBV15 and TRBJ1-5, the CDR3 gives the full variable domain: DAMVIQNPRYQVTQFGKPVTLSCSQTLNHNVMYWYQQKSSQAPKLLFHYYDKDFNNEADTPDNFQSRRPNTSFCFLDIRSPGLGDTAMYLCATSPGYSEVSNQPQHFGDGTRLSIL.

Comments on this clonotype: The junction departs from germline at one end; a sequencing error may be responsible. The genes are TRBV9 and TRBJ2-7, with 11 nucleotides matching TRBD2. This CDR3 has 17 residues. CDR1 and CDR2 (germline): SGDLS, YYNGEE. The CDR3 DNA reads TGTGCCAGAAGCGTCCCTAGCGGGGGGATCCCCCTCTACGAGCAGTACTTC. This encodes CARSVPSGGIPLYEQYF.

This chain links TRBV5-4 with TRBJ2-3; 9 nucleotides match TRBD1. The CDR3 covers 15 residues. After removal of 0 bases from V and 6 bases from J, the junction contained 5 bases not matched to a gene. CDR1 and CDR2 from the germline V gene are SGHNT and YYREEE (reference sequence). CDR3 protein: CASSLAGTGYDTQYF. CDR3 DNA sequence: TGTGCCAGCAGCTTGGCCGGGACAGGGTACGATACGCAGTATTTT.

The sample holds a few counts of this clonotype. This chain uses TRBV15 with TRBJ2-5; D is undetermined. The CDR3 sequence is 12 residues long. V gave up 5 bases and J gave up 4 bases, with 8 bases separating them. Germline V CDR1 and CDR2: LNHNV, YYDKDF (reference sequence). In nucleotides, the CDR3 is TGTGCCACCAGCGTATGGGGAGAGACCCAGTACTTC. Translated: CATSVWGETQYF.

The chain recombines TRBV29-1 with TRBJ1-1; maybe TRBD1 (6 bases). This CDR3 is 16 amino acids long. V lost 5 bases, J lost 1 base, and 20 bases lay in between. The germline CDR1 and CDR2 sequences are SQVTM and ANQGSEA. In DNA form, the CDR3 reads TGCAGCGTTCTGGGGGGGCTAGGGGTAAGGAACACTGAAGCTTTCTTT. Protein product: CSVLGGLGVRNTEAFF.

Here the CDR3 reads CASSSGLTEAFF. CDR3 DNA: TGTGCCAGCAGTTCGGGGTTGACTGAAGCTTTCTTT. The chain uses TRBV12-3 or TRBV12-4 and TRBJ1-1; no clear D gene. This CDR3 spans 12 amino acids. Trimming took off 4 bases at V and 5 bases at J, with 8 bases between the two ends.

The genes are TRBV7-3 and TRBJ2-3; 7 bases agree with TRBD1. There are 14 residues in the CDR3. J lost 7 bases, V lost 3 bases, and 7 bases had no gene match. Germline lookup yields CDR1 SGHTA and CDR2 FQGTGA. In DNA form, the CDR3 reads TGTGCCAGCAGCTTGACAGGGACACAGTATACGCAGTATTTT. Protein sequence: CASSLTGTQYTQYF.

V gene TRBV6-5 combines with J gene TRBJ1-2; D unresolved. The ends were cut back, 0 bases at V and 0 bases at J, with 11 bases in the middle. The germline V gene encodes CDR1 MNHEY and CDR2 SVGAGI. The CDR3 consists of 16 residues. The CDR3: CASSYSPNGANYGYTF. The CDR3 DNA reads TGTGCCAGCAGTTACTCCCCCAACGGCGCTAACTATGGCTACACCTTC.

There are a few counts of this clonotype. The chain links TRBV20-1 to TRBJ2-3; 10 bases are a match to TRBD2. The CDR3 has 17 amino acids. CDR1 and CDR2 (germline): DFQATT, SNEGSKA (reference sequence). J lost 6 bases, V lost 0 bases, and 12 bases had no gene match. This CDR3 is CSARDRPSGGHVDTQYF. DNA for the CDR3: TGCAGTGCTAGAGATCGGCCTAGCGGGGGCCATGTTGATACGCAGTATTTT.

This clonotype was seen only a few times. V and J are TRBV2 and TRBJ2-1; 9 nucleotides line up with TRBD1. Germline CDR1 reads SNHLY; CDR2 reads FYNNEI. The CDR3 extends over 14 amino acids. Unmatched junction bases numbered 11, after V lost 11 bases and J lost 6 bases. Here the CDR3 DNA reads TGTGCCGGCGGTGAGGGACAGGGCCGCAATGAGCAGTTCTTC. Translating it yields CAGGEGQGRNEQFF. The whole variable domain, remainder taken from reference TRBV2 and TRBJ2-1, is EPEVTQTPSHQVTQMGQEVILRCVPISNHLYFYWYRQILGQKVEFLVSFYNNEISEKSEIFDDQFSVERPDGSNFTLKIRSTKLEDSAMYFCAGGEGQGRNEQFFGPGTRLTVL.

CDR3 in amino acids: CASSRTLGGNEKLFF. CDR3 bases: TGCGCCAGCAGCCGTACATTGGGGGGAAATGAAAAACTGTTTTTT. This chain uses TRBV4-1 with TRBJ1-4, with D perhaps matching TRBD1 (5 bases). This CDR3 has 15 amino acids. Germline CDR1 and CDR2: MGHRA and YSYEKL. Trimming left V 4 bases short and J 5 bases short, with 14 bases between.

This clonotype was recorded at least ten times. Written as DNA, the CDR3 is TGTGCCAGCAGCTTAGTCCTTGCAGGGGGGGTACCCTACGAGCAGTACTTC. Translated, it gives CASSLVLAGGVPYEQYF. The chain couples TRBV7-2 to TRBJ2-7; D tentatively fits TRBD1 or TRBD2 (7 bases each). The ends were cut back, 1 base at V and 2 bases at J, with 18 bases in the middle. CDR3 length: 17 residues. CDR1 SGHTA and CDR2 FQGNSA come from the germline V gene. The full variable domain, with the rest looked up from reference TRBV7-2 and TRBJ2-7, is GAGVSQSPSNKVTEKGKDVELRCDPISGHTALYWYRQSLGQGLEFLIYFQGNSAPDKSGLPSDRFSAERTGGSVSTLTIQRTQQEDSAVYLCASSLVLAGGVPYEQYFGPGTRLTVT.

There are a few counts of this clonotype. The rearrangement joins TRBV9 to TRBJ2-2; 9 bases are a match to TRBD1. CDR1 is SGDLS and CDR2 is YYNGEE in the germline V gene. There are 16 residues in the CDR3. V lost 3 bases and J lost 0; bases outside the gene matches: 3. The CDR3 sequence is CASSDYRGPNTGELFF. The CDR3 nucleotides are TGTGCCAGCAGCGACTACAGGGGGCCGAACACCGGGGAGCTGTTTTTT.

The J gene is TRBJ1-1, the V gene TRBV19; D not resolved. The CDR3 runs to 17 residues. Germline CDR1 and CDR2: LNHDA and SQIVND (reference sequence). V was pared by 3 bases and J by 3 bases, with 20 bases between. DNA of the CDR3: TGTGCCAGTAGTATGTTGAGCAGAGGAAGGTCGGACACTGAAGCTTTCTTT. This encodes CASSMLSRGRSDTEAFF.

The chain recombines TRBV11-2 with TRBJ2-7; D not resolved. The germline V gene encodes CDR1 SGHAT and CDR2 FQNNGV. The CDR3 is 16 amino acids. Deletions cut 8 bases from V and 0 bases from J, with 20 bases between. CDR3 sequence reads: CASAEVSSQSSYEQYF. CDR3 in DNA: TGTGCCAGCGCCGAGGTTAGCTCACAGAGCTCCTACGAGCAGTACTTC.

V and J are TRBV18 and TRBJ1-2, with TRBD1 matching 7 bases. Germline V gene sequence: CDR1 KGHSH, CDR2 LQKENI. V shed 3 bases, J shed 4 bases, and the junction held 11 bases outside the gene matches. CDR3 length: 16 residues. The CDR3 is CASSPPWTGEAYGYTF. The CDR3 nucleotides read TGTGCCAGCTCACCTCCTTGGACAGGAGAGGCCTATGGCTACACCTTC.

The chain combines TRBV7-8 with TRBJ2-4, with D perhaps matching TRBD1 (7 bases). Trimming left V 3 bases short and J 2 bases short, with 23 bases between. CDR3 length: 19 amino acids. The V gene's germline CDR1 is SGHVS and CDR2 FQNEAQ. The CDR3 region is CASSLVDYQGGWTKNIQYF. The CDR3 bases are TGTGCCAGCAGCTTGGTCGACTATCAGGGGGGATGGACCAAAAACATTCAGTACTTC.

This clonotype was counted at least ten times. Sequence at one end of the junction differs from germline and may be a read error. The rearrangement links TRBV12-3 or TRBV12-4 to TRBJ2-1; TRBD2 matches 13 bases. The length of the CDR3 is 15 residues. In DNA form, the CDR3 reads TGCGCCAGCAGCCTCACTAGCGGGGGGGCGAATGAGCAGTTCTTC. It codes for CASSLTSGGANEQFF.

This rearrangement joins TRBV5-4 to TRBJ1-2, with D hard to call. This CDR3 is built from 14 residues. Germline V gene sequence: CDR1 SGHNT, CDR2 YYREEE (reference sequence). Trimming left V 1 base short and J 4 bases short, with 11 bases between. The CDR3 reads CASSLFQETYGYTF. CDR3 bases: TGTGCCAGCAGCTTGTTCCAGGAAACCTATGGCTACACCTTC.

The chain has TRBV20-1 and TRBJ1-1; D is perhaps TRBD1 (5 bases). Deletions cut 6 bases from V and 2 bases from J, with 13 bases between. Per the germline V gene, CDR1 is DFQATT and CDR2 is SNEGSKA (reference sequence). This CDR3 contains 13 residues. CDR3 nucleotides: TGCAGTGCCAATCCCAGGGCCAACACTGAAGCTTTCTTT. Its protein is CSANPRANTEAFF.